Shown below are 11 T cell receptor beta chains from a single sample sequenced in a study of radiotherapy plus CTLA-4 blockade in lung cancer. The protocol was immunoSEQ multiplex PCR, while the TCRdb copy is restricted to in-frame clones and leaves out a portion. The table shows some 66,000 clones, with about 83% occurring only once. Specimen: peripheral blood, collected from a patient treated with radiotherapy plus ipilimumab. The origin of the receptors is a human donor with non-small cell lung cancer who had a partial response to radiotherapy plus ipilimumab.

This clone was seen just once. CDR3 region: CASRAYSATNEKLFF. CDR3 DNA sequence: TGTGCCAGTAGGGCCTACAGTGCAACTAATGAAAAACTGTTTTTT. The chain couples TRBV19 to TRBJ1-4, with unresolved D. Germline V gives CDR1 LNHDA, CDR2 SQIVND (reference sequence). V dropped 6 bases and J dropped 0 bases, with 11 bases sitting between them. The CDR3 is 15 amino acids.

The chain recombines TRBV4-2 with TRBJ2-3, with D possibly matching TRBD1 (5 bases). Trimming cost V 4 bases and J 7 bases, with 12 bases left between them. Germline lookup yields CDR1 LGHNA and CDR2 YNFKEQ. There are 13 residues in the CDR3. The CDR3 DNA is TGTGCCAGCAGCCTGGAACCAGGGAATACGCAGTATTTT. It is translated as CASSLEPGNTQYF.

The chain uses TRBV30 and TRBJ2-5; 9 nucleotides align to TRBD2. The junction had 5 bases not matched to a gene; V was cut back by 3 bases and J by 0 bases. This CDR3 comprises 15 residues. Germline V gene lookup returns CDR1 GTSNPN and CDR2 SVGIG (reference sequence). CDR3 nucleotides: TGTGCCTGGAGGGCTAGCGGGGCGTACCAAGAGACCCAGTACTTC. It codes for CAWRASGAYQETQYF.

J is TRBJ2-2 and V is TRBV5-6, with a tentative D call TRBD2 (7 bases). Germline CDR1 is SGHDT and CDR2 is YYEEEE. The V gene lost 4 bases and the J gene lost 4 bases, with 17 bases spanning the gap. This CDR3 region has 16 residues. The chain's CDR3 is CASSALGAGATGELFF. As DNA, the CDR3 is TGTGCCAGCAGCGCCCTGGGGGCGGGAGCCACCGGGGAGCTGTTTTTT.

The DNA for the CDR3 is TGCGCCAGCAGCTCGGACGGGAAAAACTACGAGCAGTACTTC. Translating gives CASSSDGKNYEQYF. The genes are TRBV5-1 and TRBJ2-7, with a weak D call TRBD2 (5 bases). The CDR3 spans 14 residues. The V gene lost 3 bases and the J gene lost 3 bases, with 13 bases spanning the gap. The germline V gene has CDR1 SGHRS and CDR2 YFSETQ.

The V gene is TRBV5-1, the J gene TRBJ2-1, with TRBD2 matching 9 bases. J gave up 7 bases and V 4 bases, and 9 bases lay outside the gene matches. Germline assignment: CDR1 SGHRS and CDR2 YFSETQ. The CDR3 is 15 amino acids. CDR3 residues: CASSPAGAGGNEQFF. The CDR3 DNA sequence: TGCGCCAGCAGCCCTGCGGGAGCGGGAGGAAATGAGCAGTTCTTC.

V usage is TRBV28 and J usage is TRBJ2-7; 8 bases agree with TRBD1. Germline CDR1 reads MDHEN; CDR2 reads SYDVKM. V trimming: 5 bases; J trimming: 4 bases; junction bases outside the gene matches: 10. CDR3 size: 15 residues. In nucleotides, the CDR3 is TGTGCCAGCAGTAGATCCGGGACAGGAGGATACGAGCAGTACTTC. It is translated as CASSRSGTGGYEQYF.

V is TRBV6-5 and J is TRBJ2-3, with TRBD2 as a possible D gene (5 bases). This CDR3 is 14 amino acids long. Germline CDR1 MNHEY, CDR2 SVGAGI. The ends were cut back, 5 bases at V and 1 base at J, with 10 bases in the middle. The CDR3: CASSPRTRTDTQYF. The DNA of the CDR3 is TGTGCCAGCAGTCCCCGGACTCGCACAGATACGCAGTATTTT.

The chain couples TRBV7-9 to TRBJ1-1, with 10 bases identical to TRBD1. The trim removed 5 bases at V and 5 bases at J, leaving 8 bases unmatched. The CDR3 is made up of 15 amino acids. Per the germline V gene, CDR1 is SEHNR and CDR2 is FQNEAQ (reference sequence). The CDR3 sequence is CASSARQGAGTEAFF. DNA for the CDR3: TGTGCCAGCAGCGCAAGACAGGGGGCAGGGACTGAAGCTTTCTTT.

The chain is built from TRBV5-1 and TRBJ1-2; 10 nucleotides match TRBD1. The junction had 8 bases not matched to a gene; V was cut back by 2 bases and J by 7 bases. This CDR3 comprises 15 residues. Germline V gene lookup returns CDR1 SGHRS and CDR2 YFSETQ. The CDR3 is CASSLTGQGSGGYTF. The CDR3 coding sequence is TGCGCCAGCAGCTTAACGGGACAGGGGTCGGGTGGCTACACCTTC.

The V and J genes are TRBV10-3 and TRBJ2-3, with 8 bases matching TRBD1. The CDR3 length is 15 residues. The junction had 5 bases not matched to a gene; V was cut back by 4 bases and J by 2 bases. CDR1 and CDR2 (germline): ENHRY, SYGVKD. CDR3 sequence (DNA): TGTGCCATCAGTGGGGGACAGGAATACACAGATACGCAGTATTTT. This encodes CAISGGQEYTDTQYF.